The rows below give T cell receptor beta chains drawn from one sample of a study of T cell changes during pregnancy in multiple sclerosis. Produced via immunoSEQ multiplex PCR; TCRdb's table is partial and in-frame only. Altogether 23,000 or so clones are present, roughly 89% being singletons, with the ten largest covering around 8%. The source material was CD8+ T cells from peripheral blood mononuclear cells, sampled in the first trimester of pregnancy. The receptors here all came from a female donor in good health, enrolled as a control in a pregnancy study. CDR3s include the opening cysteine and the closing phenylalanine or tryptophan. A D gene is named only where the DNA matches it firmly. Clone size is not always given. Where it is, it says once, few, many or a class for expanded clones.

clone size | J gene | D gene | V gene | CDR3 length | CDR3 protein | CDR3 DNA
NA | TRBJ2-3 | TRBD1 | TRBV5-1 | 15 | CASSLEVTGTDTQYF | TGCGCCAGCAGCTTGGAGGTGACAGGGACAGATACGCAGTATTTT
NA | TRBJ2-7 | TRBD1 | TRBV28 | 15 | CASSPGTGDIYEQYF | TGTGCCAGCAGCCCGGGGACAGGGGATATCTACGAGCAGTACTTC
NA | TRBJ2-2 | TRBD2 | TRBV4-3 | 20 | CASSQERLAGGGPSTGELFF | TGCGCCAGCAGCCAAGAACGGCTAGCGGGGGGCGGACCGAGCACCGGGGAGCTGTTTTTT
NA | TRBJ2-7 | NA | TRBV7-9 | 12 | CASSLHPKEQYF | TGTGCCAGCAGCTTACATCCCAAAGAGCAGTACTTC
NA | TRBJ2-1 | TRBD1 | TRBV5-6 | 14 | CASSREGAPNEQFF | TGTGCCAGCAGCCGTGAGGGGGCCCCCAATGAGCAGTTCTTC
NA | TRBJ1-5 | TRBD1 | TRBV29-1 | 14 | CSALGQGGNQPQHF | TGCAGCGCCCTGGGACAGGGTGGCAATCAGCCCCAGCATTTT
NA | TRBJ2-2 | TRBD2 | TRBV19 | 17 | CASSPGRGDPNTGELFF | TGTGCCAGTAGCCCCGGGCGGGGGGACCCGAACACCGGGGAGCTGTTTTTT
NA | TRBJ2-5 | NA | TRBV18 | 14 | CASSLWTGGETQYF | TGTGCCAGCTCACTATGGACAGGAGGGGAGACCCAGTACTTC
NA | TRBJ2-3 | TRBD2 | TRBV5-8 | 15 | CASSSGLNWGDTQYF | TGTGCCAGCAGCTCGGGACTAAACTGGGGAGATACGCAGTATTTT
NA | TRBJ1-5 | NA | TRBV19 | 12 | CASSIGGQPQHF | TGTGCCAGTAGTATAGGAGGTCAGCCCCAGCATTTT
once | TRBJ1-2 | NA | TRBV6-1 | 10 | CASRSPDYTF | TGTGCCAGTCGTAGTCCTGACTACACCTTC
NA | TRBJ1-1 | TRBD1 | TRBV5-1 | 15 | CASSSEGQPNTEAFF | TGCGCCAGCAGCTCAGAGGGACAGCCGAACACTGAAGCTTTCTTT
few | TRBJ2-4 | TRBD2 | TRBV7-3 | 20 | CASSHTLKRTSGVAKNIQYF | TGTGCCAGCAGCCATACGCTAAAGCGGACTAGCGGGGTAGCCAAAAACATTCAGTACTTC
NA | TRBJ1-1 | TRBD1 | TRBV6-6 | 16 | CASRLLGTADNTEAFF | TGTGCCAGCAGACTACTCGGGACAGCAGATAACACTGAAGCTTTCTTT
NA | TRBJ1-2 | TRBD1 | TRBV7-9 | 17 | CASSHRDSEGGNYGYTF | TGTGCCAGCAGCCACCGGGACAGCGAGGGGGGAAACTATGGCTACACCTTC